This T cell receptor beta chain originates from a study of T cells in Graves' hyperthyroidism and ophthalmopathy (dated by TCRdb to between 2018 and 2021). Background for the entire study: Peripheral blood samples were taken at initial diagnosis, before any treatment was given. To identify distinguishing TCR V-J signatures, a discovery cohort of around 100 patients was used, comprising 43 with Graves' ophthalmopathy and 57 with stable Graves' hyperthyroidism. Prospective prediction of ophthalmopathy was tested in an independent validation cohort consisting of 18 hyperthyroidism patients and around 17 patients who later progressed to ophthalmopathy. For training and testing, the 110 or so patients in the discovery cohort were randomly divided in a 7:3 ratio. In over five Graves' hyperthyroidism patients, the study also compared T-cell repertoires from thyroid tissue with T-cell repertoires from blood. Following sampling, methimazole starting at 30 mg daily was given to hyperthyroidism patients, and high-dose intravenous methylprednisolone was given to ophthalmopathy patients. The paper describes TCR Vbeta CDR3 sequencing of 140 or so peripheral blood samples, made up of 43 ophthalmopathy patients, 70 to 75 hyperthyroidism patients and around 17 progressor patients. What the research found in general, with its limitations: Most expanded thyroid clonotypes (frequency above 0.001) were also detected in blood, suggesting blood repertoires may reflect thyroid immune responses. Ophthalmopathy was separated from stable hyperthyroidism by a 13 V-J signature model, with roughly 88% sensitivity and approximately 84% specificity obtained in cross-validation and 80%/75% obtained in testing. Sample size was not statistically predetermined, and blinding of investigators to group allocation was not performed. In validation, progression to ophthalmopathy was predicted by the model with roughly 71% sensitivity and around 76% specificity, a median of roughly 6 months before onset.

The germline V gene gives CDR1 as MGHDK and CDR2 as SYGVNS. From cysteine to phenylalanine, the CDR3 is 14 amino acids long. The only DNA kept is the CDR3, 42 bases in frame from the first base. V is reduced by 0 bases and J by 8 bases, leaving a spacing of 13 bases between them. The TCR beta CDR3 regions were amplified from RNA transcripts. The TCR CDR3 was subjected to a first round of RT-PCR using the HTBI primer set and the Qiagen OneStep RT-PCR kit. Libraries were constructed in a second round of multiplex PCR, after which size selection and purification were carried out. Libraries were sequenced paired-end with 100 bp reads on an Illumina HiSeq2000. The authors' analysis ran thus. SOAPnuke was used to process the raw data, throwing out any read that contained adapters or uncalled bases, had a mean Phred below 15, or lacked an exact constant-primer or identifier match. COPE v1.2.5 was used to merge the high-quality paired reads, and each unique nucleotide sequence was defined as a clonotype. MiTCR v1.1 was used to align clonotypes to the IMGT TRBV, TRBD and TRBJ reference segments. The analysis was restricted to V-J combinations with a frequency above 0.0001, which together covered over 99% of the repertoires. A TCS score was defined as the ratio of F50 (clonal expansion) to E x V (chaos), with BLOSUM62-based TCRdist applied between CDR3 peptides within each V-J. Welch's t-statistics and random forest reduced approximately 520 V-J features to roughly 13, which were used in a naive Bayes classifier (R e1071). Through fastp at Q25 and MiXCR, TCRdb rebuilt clones from the public reads, retaining in-frame beta chains. Rows are combined by CDR3 protein, so each entry shows the most common genes and DNA. Here the V and J calls rest on TCRdb's processing, not on the authors' analysis. The sample records some 350,000 distinct CDR3 sequences, 15% to 20% of which are singletons. The ten biggest clones cover 3.7% of the sample.

This clonotype was detected many times. Its antigen specificity is not known. No base quality information exists; no much larger clone differs at one position. A patient counted as having stable Graves' hyperthyroidism if no progression to ophthalmopathy occurred over 18 months of follow-up. Hyperthyroidism patients were newly diagnosed, with disease duration under 2 months, and aged 18 to 65 years. Patients with uncontrolled infections, other autoimmune diseases, pregnancy or lactation were excluded. Diagnoses were established on the basis of clinical symptoms, serum thyroxine and TRAb, thyroid ultrasound, and orbital computed tomography. Ficoll-Paque density gradient centrifugation was used to isolate PBMCs from around 10 ml of fresh peripheral blood. Total RNA was extracted with Trizol reagent, and quality was checked on an Agilent 2100 Bioanalyzer.

Material for sequencing was blood. Recombination connected TRBV25-1 to TRBJ1-2; too little of a D gene remains to name it. The sequence came from a young woman with Graves' hyperthyroidism. The sequenced DNA: TGTGCCAGCAGTGAATATACCAAGGCTGACGGCTACACCTTC. Protein translation: CASSEYTKADGYTF.